The 10 T cell receptor beta chains below come from one sample, sequenced in a study of identical twins. TCRdb reanalysed the 5' RACE reads using MiXCR and keeps one entry per CDR3 protein. The sample holds approximately 500,000 distinct CDR3 sequences; approximately 14% are singletons and the top ten take roughly 0.44%. This sample also appeared in a second study, on yellow fever vaccine responses in identical twins.

Sample: CD4+ T cells sorted from blood. These receptors all stem from a woman aged 18 to 35 in good health.

The table lists this clonotype with a few counts. This chain joins TRBV28 and TRBJ1-3, with 9 bases fitting TRBD1. V was pared by 4 bases and J by 2 bases, with 6 bases of the junction left unmatched. The germline V gene encodes CDR1 MDHEN and CDR2 SYDVKM. The CDR3 spans 16 residues. The CDR3 DNA is TGTGCCAGCAGTTATAGGGACAGGGTCCCTGGAAACACCATATATTTT. Its protein product is CASSYRDRVPGNTIYF.

There are a few counts of this clonotype. This chain joins TRBV28 and TRBJ1-1, with TRBD1 as a possible D gene (5 bases). The germline gives CDR1 MDHEN, CDR2 SYDVKM. Trimming stripped 3 bases from V and 6 bases from J, with 11 bases between. The CDR3 sequence is 13 residues long. In nucleotides, the CDR3 is TGTGCCAGCAGTTTCTTGGGACCGCCTGAAGCTTTCTTT. This codes for CASSFLGPPEAFF.

This clonotype has more than one count but fewer than ten. The chain combines TRBV12-3 or TRBV12-4 with TRBJ2-1; 8 bases are a match to TRBD2. There are 17 residues in the CDR3. Trimming took 7 bases from V and 1 from J; bases not matched to a gene: 12. CDR3 protein: CASTMMMASGSYNEQFF. The CDR3 DNA is TGTGCCAGCACCATGATGATGGCTAGCGGGTCCTACAATGAGCAGTTCTTC.

This CDR3 reads CASSYLYNEQFF. The CDR3, as DNA: TGTGCCAGCAGTTACCTCTACAATGAGCAGTTCTTC. The chain joins TRBV28 to TRBJ2-1; no reliable D call. The CDR3 contains 12 residues. Germline V CDR1 and CDR2: MDHEN, SYDVKM. Trimming pared 4 bases from V and 3 bases from J, leaving 4 bases between.

The chain combines TRBV6-2 or TRBV6-3 with TRBJ1-3, with no clear D. Germline loops: CDR1 MNHEY, CDR2 SVGEGT. Trimming took off 6 bases at V and 0 bases at J, with 9 bases between the two ends. CDR3 length: 14 amino acids. In DNA, the CDR3 is TGTGCCAGCAGAGTCCAGGCCTCTGGAAACACCATATATTTT. Translated, it gives CASRVQASGNTIYF.

The chain's CDR3 is CASGTSGGAYYNEQFF. The CDR3, as DNA: TGTGCCAGCGGGACTAGCGGGGGGGCCTACTACAATGAGCAGTTCTTC. The rearrangement joins TRBV2 to TRBJ2-1; 16 nucleotides agree with TRBD2. The CDR3 is 16 residues long. CDR1 and CDR2 from the germline V gene are SNHLY and FYNNEI. Trimming cost V 8 bases and J 3 bases; bases outside gene matches: 4.

In DNA form, the CDR3 reads TGTGCCACCATTTTCCTAGCAGTAAATGAGCAGTTCTTC. Amino acids: CATIFLAVNEQFF. This chain links TRBV24-1 with TRBJ2-1; D is perhaps TRBD2 (5 bases). Germline loops: CDR1 KGHDR, CDR2 SFDVKD. Trimming left V 8 bases short and J 7 bases short, with 14 bases between. The CDR3 sequence is 13 residues long.

This clonotype was picked up many times. The chain combines TRBV10-3 with TRBJ2-1; 8 bases line up with TRBD2. Germline loops: CDR1 ENHRY, CDR2 SYGVKD. J gave up 7 bases and V 2 bases, and 10 bases lay outside the gene matches. The CDR3 runs 16 residues. The CDR3 region is CAISELSGGPYNEQFF. CDR3 nucleotide sequence: TGTGCCATCAGTGAGCTATCGGGAGGGCCTTATAATGAGCAGTTCTTC.

This chain connects TRBV24-1 to TRBJ1-2; D unresolved. Deletions cut 4 bases from V and 4 bases from J, with 12 bases between. The CDR3 consists of 14 residues. Germline assignment: CDR1 KGHDR and CDR2 SFDVKD. This CDR3 is CATSDRRDSYGYTF. The CDR3 DNA sequence: TGTGCCACCAGTGACCGGCGGGATTCCTATGGCTACACCTTC.

This clonotype was counted between two and nine times. This chain joins TRBV10-3 and TRBJ2-3; TRBD1 might be the D (6 bases). CDR1 ENHRY and CDR2 SYGVKD come from the germline V gene. Trimming stripped 10 bases from V and 2 bases from J, with 13 bases between. CDR3 size: 13 residues. The CDR3 is CASTGKTTDTQYF. CDR3 coding DNA: TGTGCCAGCACAGGGAAGACCACAGATACGCAGTATTTT.